Presented here are 25 T cell receptor beta chains from one specimen sequenced in a study of type 1 regulatory T cells. Each CDR3 protein gets one entry after TCRdb re-called the reads with MiXCR. The data contain around 88,000 distinct CDR3 sequences, roughly 31% of them singletons. What was sequenced was CD4+ T cells, either the whole sample or a sorted fraction (not recorded which). These receptors originate from a human donor in good health.

This clonotype was found a few times. The chain recombines TRBV20-1 with TRBJ2-7; TRBD1 matches 10 bases. The V gene end was trimmed by 6 bases and the J gene end by 2 bases; junction bases not matched to a gene: 10. Germline CDR1 and CDR2: DFQATT and SNEGSKA (reference sequence). CDR3 length: 15 amino acids. Written as DNA, the CDR3 is TGCAGTGCATCCGGGACAGGGGAAGTCGCCTACGAGCAGTACTTC. Amino acid sequence: CSASGTGEVAYEQYF.

This clonotype occurred a few times. The chain carries TRBV5-1 and TRBJ2-1, with D hard to call. CDR1 SGHRS and CDR2 YFSETQ come from the germline V gene. The CDR3 is 13 amino acids. Trimming left V 4 bases short and J 2 bases short, with 7 bases between. In DNA, the CDR3 is TGCGCCAGCAGCACAGAAACCTACAATGAGCAGTTCTTC. It yields the protein CASSTETYNEQFF.

The chain couples TRBV19 to TRBJ2-5; D gene ambiguous. This CDR3 is built from 13 residues. Trimming left V 5 bases short and J 4 bases short, with 11 bases between. Looked up from germline, CDR1 is LNHDA and CDR2 is SQIVND (reference sequence). This CDR3 is CASSSSVGETQYF. DNA for the CDR3: TGTGCCAGTAGTTCATCGGTAGGAGAGACCCAGTACTTC. The full variable domain, rest sourced from reference TRBV19 and TRBJ2-5, is DGGITQSPKYLFRKEGQNVTLSCEQNLNHDAMYWYRQDPGQGLRLIYYSQIVNDFQKGDIAEGYSVSREKKESFPLTVTSAQKNPTAFYLCASSSSVGETQYFGPGTRLLVL.

This sequence joins TRBV4-3 and TRBJ2-2; D perhaps matches TRBD2 (7 bases). The CDR3 sequence is 20 residues long. V lost 0 bases to trimming and J lost 4 bases, with 24 bases between them. Per the germline V gene, CDR1 is LGHNA and CDR2 is YSLEER. The CDR3 sequence is CASSQEWPAGAPRGTGELFF. DNA for the CDR3: TGCGCCAGCAGCCAAGAATGGCCCGCGGGGGCACCGCGTGGCACCGGGGAGCTGTTTTTT.

The chain couples TRBV19 to TRBJ2-2, with D possibly being TRBD1 (6 bases). CDR3 length: 12 residues. V lost 3 bases and J lost 8, with 7 bases in between. Germline CDR1 LNHDA, CDR2 SQIVND (reference sequence). DNA for the CDR3: TGTGCCAGTAGTATCAGGGGAGGGGAGCTGTTTTTT. As protein: CASSIRGGELFF.

This clonotype has ten or more counts. The junction shows a germline mismatch at one end, possibly a read error. The gene calls are TRBV20-1 and TRBJ2-7; TRBD2 agrees at 8 bases. This CDR3 is built from 14 residues. Germline CDR1 reads DFQATT; CDR2 reads SNEGSKA (reference sequence). CDR3: CSAGDGRALREQYF. The CDR3 DNA follows: TGCAGTGCTGGAGACGGGAGGGCCCTCAGGGAGCAGTACTTC.

V is TRBV12-3 or TRBV12-4 and J is TRBJ2-1; no definite D call. V dropped 1 base and J dropped 2 bases, with 9 bases sitting between them. This CDR3 contains 15 residues. CDR3 bases: TGTGCCAGCAGTTTAGACGGTGAACCCTACAATGAGCAGTTCTTC. Translating it yields CASSLDGEPYNEQFF.

This clonotype has just a few counts. The gene calls are TRBV2 and TRBJ2-1, with 7 bases lining up with TRBD2. The V segment lost 6 bases and the J segment 5 bases; nucleotides outside the gene matches: 4. Germline CDR1 SNHLY, CDR2 FYNNEI. The CDR3 is made up of 13 amino acids. CDR3 sequence reads: CASRTSANNEQFF. CDR3 sequence (DNA): TGTGCCAGCAGAACTAGCGCCAACAATGAGCAGTTCTTC. Supplemented by reference TRBV2 and TRBJ2-1, the full variable domain reads EPEVTQTPSHQVTQMGQEVILRCVPISNHLYFYWYRQILGQKVEFLVSFYNNEISEKSEIFDDQFSVERPDGSNFTLKIRSTKLEDSAMYFCASRTSANNEQFFGPGTRLTVL.

The CDR3 DNA follows: TGTGCCAGCAGCTCCGGGACACCGCAGCGAGATACGCAGTATTTT. Encoded protein: CASSSGTPQRDTQYF. The rearrangement links TRBV11-1 to TRBJ2-3, with a possible D match to TRBD1 (6 bases). The CDR3 extends over 15 amino acids. From germline, CDR1 is SGHAT and CDR2 FQDESV (reference sequence). Trimming stripped 4 bases from V and 5 bases from J, with 16 bases between.

The chain is built from TRBV7-8 and TRBJ2-1, with TRBD2 identical over 7 bases. CDR3 size: 17 residues. Germline V gene sequence: CDR1 SGHVS, CDR2 FQNEAQ. Germline trimming cut 4 bases from V and 5 bases from J; bases unmatched to any gene: 14. DNA for the CDR3: TGTGCCAGCAGCTCCGGCAGGGTGGGACTACCCAACAATGAGCAGTTCTTC. This codes for CASSSGRVGLPNNEQFF. Based on the CDR3 plus reference TRBV7-8 and TRBJ2-1, the full variable domain is GAGVSQSPRYKVAKRGQDVALRCDPISGHVSLFWYQQALGQGPEFLTYFQNEAQLDKSGLPSDRFFAERPEGSVSTLKIQRTQQEDSAVYLCASSSGRVGLPNNEQFFGPGTRLTVL.

There are a few counts of this clonotype. This chain joins TRBV9 and TRBJ2-3; 10 bases align to TRBD2. V shed 4 bases, J shed 0 bases, and the junction held 5 bases outside the gene matches. The CDR3 length is 16 residues. CDR1 SGDLS and CDR2 YYNGEE come from the germline V gene. The CDR3 sequence: CASSKLAGSSTDTQYF. DNA of the CDR3: TGTGCCAGCAGCAAACTAGCGGGAAGTAGCACAGATACGCAGTATTTT.

V gene TRBV19 combines with J gene TRBJ2-3; D is uncertain. In germline, CDR1 is LNHDA, CDR2 SQIVND (reference sequence). The CDR3 contains 12 residues. Trimming shortened V by 3 bases and J by 10 bases, and 11 bases separated the two germline ends. CDR3 in amino acids: CASSISGSSQYF. The CDR3 nucleotides are TGTGCCAGTAGTATCTCAGGTTCCTCGCAGTATTTT. The full variable domain, in which reference TRBV19 and TRBJ2-3 provide the parts outside the CDR3, is DGGITQSPKYLFRKEGQNVTLSCEQNLNHDAMYWYRQDPGQGLRLIYYSQIVNDFQKGDIAEGYSVSREKKESFPLTVTSAQKNPTAFYLCASSISGSSQYFGPGTRLTVL.

The V and J genes are TRBV7-9 and TRBJ2-5; D gene ambiguous. Trimming took 1 base from V and 5 from J, leaving 14 bases between them. This CDR3 contains 15 residues. CDR1 and CDR2 (germline): SEHNR, FQNEAQ (reference sequence). Written as DNA, the CDR3 is TGTGCCAGCAGCTTAGAGGCACTACGGACCGAGACCCAGTACTTC. It is translated as CASSLEALRTETQYF.

This chain joins TRBV20-1 and TRBJ2-3; possibly TRBD2 for D (5 bases). Germline CDR1 reads DFQATT; CDR2 reads SNEGSKA (reference sequence). V lost 6 bases and J lost 0, with 10 bases in between. This CDR3 contains 13 residues. The chain's CDR3 is CSAEPSSTDTQYF. The CDR3 region has the DNA TGCAGTGCCGAACCTAGCAGCACAGATACGCAGTATTTT.

This clonotype was picked up many times. The chain is built from TRBV19 and TRBJ2-3, with D possibly TRBD1 on 5 matching bases. Germline V lookup: CDR1 LNHDA, CDR2 SQIVND (reference sequence). This CDR3 spans 14 amino acids. Trimming shortened V by 6 bases and J by 8 bases, and 18 bases separated the two germline ends. The CDR3 spells CASRPRDLPGTQYF. In nucleotides, the CDR3 is TGTGCCAGTAGACCCAGGGATCTACCGGGTACGCAGTATTTT.

The J gene is TRBJ1-2, the V gene TRBV4-2; D is ambiguous. Germline CDR1 reads LGHNA; CDR2 reads YNFKEQ. The CDR3 consists of 16 residues. V dropped 0 bases and J dropped 6 bases, with 17 bases sitting between them. The CDR3 DNA reads TGTGCCAGCAGCCAAGATCAGGCGGTTTATGGCGATGGCTACACCTTC. This translates into CASSQDQAVYGDGYTF.

The rearrangement links TRBV10-3 to TRBJ2-5, with 11 bases aligning to TRBD2. From germline, CDR1 is ENHRY and CDR2 SYGVKD. The V segment lost 9 bases and the J segment 2 bases; nucleotides outside the gene matches: 5. The CDR3 consists of 14 residues. Here the CDR3 DNA reads TGTGCCATTGGACTAGCGGGTGCACAAGAGACCCAGTACTTC. It yields the protein CAIGLAGAQETQYF.

Only a few counts were recorded for this clonotype. The V gene is TRBV4-1, the J gene TRBJ2-2, with TRBD1 as a possible D gene (6 bases). The CDR3 spans 16 residues. CDR1 and CDR2 (germline): MGHRA, YSYEKL. The V end lost 4 bases, the J end lost 1 base, and 13 bases lay between the germline ends. CDR3 nucleotide sequence: TGCGCCAGCAGCCGTGTGGGGGCGGGGAACACCGGGGAGCTGTTTTTT. It yields the protein CASSRVGAGNTGELFF.

This chain connects TRBV7-9 to TRBJ1-6, with a tentative D call TRBD1 (5 bases). The germline V and J ends were trimmed by 6 bases and 8 bases, with 14 bases remaining between them. This CDR3 comprises 14 residues. Germline-derived CDR1 and CDR2 are SEHNR and FQNEAQ (reference sequence). The CDR3 loop is CASSAGGSDSPLHF. In DNA, the CDR3 is TGTGCCAGCAGTGCCGGGGGATCCGATTCACCCCTCCACTTT. The full variable domain, in which reference TRBV7-9 and TRBJ1-6 provide the parts outside the CDR3, is DTGVSQNPRHKITKRGQNVTFRCDPISEHNRLYWYRQTLGQGPEFLTYFQNEAQLEKSRLLSDRFSAERPKGSFSTLEIQRTEQGDSAMYLCASSAGGSDSPLHFGNGTRLTVT.

This clonotype was seen repeatedly, ten times or more. The V and J genes are TRBV18 and TRBJ2-7; D is unclear. The V end lost 0 bases, the J end lost 0 bases, and 6 bases lay between the germline ends. Germline V gives CDR1 KGHSH, CDR2 LQKENI. This CDR3 is 14 amino acids long. The CDR3 loop reads CASSPPSPSYEQYF. CDR3 bases: TGTGCCAGCTCACCACCGTCCCCCTCCTACGAGCAGTACTTC.

In this sample, this clonotype turned up a few times. V gene TRBV7-9 combines with J gene TRBJ2-3; 9 nucleotides line up with TRBD2. V lost 6 bases and J lost 3; bases outside the gene matches: 13. CDR3 length equals 17 residues. Germline values: CDR1 SEHNR, CDR2 FQNEAQ (reference sequence). CDR3 region: CASRQPLSGRRTDTQYF. CDR3 coding DNA: TGTGCCAGCAGGCAACCCCTTAGCGGGAGACGTACAGATACGCAGTATTTT.

This clonotype was detected a few times. The chain combines TRBV6-5 with TRBJ2-5; TRBD2 matches at 12 bases. Germline V lookup: CDR1 MNHEY, CDR2 SVGAGI. The CDR3 loop spans 16 amino acids. V lost 4 bases, J lost 2 bases, and 5 bases stayed unmatched. The CDR3 DNA is TGTGCCAGCAGTTTGCAGACTAGCGGGAGACAAGAGACCCAGTACTTC. Its translation: CASSLQTSGRQETQYF.

A few counts support this clonotype. The chain recombines TRBV19 with TRBJ2-7; 9 nucleotides match TRBD1. Germline CDR1 is LNHDA and CDR2 is SQIVND (reference sequence). The junction had 3 bases not matched to a gene; V was cut back by 5 bases and J by 1 base. The CDR3 extends over 14 amino acids. The CDR3 reads CASSQQGASYEQYF. DNA of the CDR3: TGTGCCAGTAGTCAACAGGGGGCATCCTACGAGCAGTACTTC.

This clonotype came up a few times. The chain combines TRBV6-6 with TRBJ1-2; D possibly corresponds to TRBD1 (6 bases). The germline CDR1 and CDR2 sequences are MNHNY and SVGAGI (reference sequence). This CDR3 is built from 15 residues. V lost 2 bases and J lost 1, with 11 bases in between. The CDR3: CASSYRTDDNYGYTF. The CDR3 DNA reads TGTGCCAGCAGTTACAGGACAGATGATAACTATGGCTACACCTTC.

The rearrangement uses TRBV2 and TRBJ2-3; TRBD2 matches 11 bases. Losses at the gene ends were 2 bases for V and 6 bases for J; bases not matched to a gene: 10. This CDR3 contains 17 residues. The germline V gene has CDR1 SNHLY and CDR2 FYNNEI. In DNA form, the CDR3 reads TGTGCCAGCAGTGAAAGAATGGGACTAGCGGCCCCGGATACGCAGTATTTT. Translated, it gives CASSERMGLAAPDTQYF.